This TCR beta chain came from a study of cytomegalovirus exposure and HLA in healthy donors. PCR used 60 Vbeta primers and 13 Jbeta primers. Clones were sequenced by immunoSEQ multiplex PCR, and TCRdb holds only the in-frame ones, with some missing. The sample holds about 82,000 clones, 60% to 80% seen once. The V end was cut by 4 bases, the J end by 5 bases, with 15 bases between. This CDR3 is built from 15 residues. CDR1 and CDR2 (germline): MNHEY, SMNVEV (reference sequence). What was sequenced was PBMCs. This chain links TRBV27 with TRBJ2-1; D may be TRBD2 (5 bases). The sequence derives from a man aged 50-59 years in good health and CMV-seronegative. In DNA, the CDR3 is TGTGCCAGCAGTTGGAGGCTAGCTACGGACAATGAGCAGTTCTTC. This encodes CASSWRLATDNEQFF.